This record looks at one T cell receptor (beta chain) sequence and its context. The source of the sample is a study of B cell selection in AIRE deficiency. Measured with immunoSEQ multiplex PCR; TCRdb has only the in-frame clones, and not every one. This sample carries 20,000 to 25,000 clones, about 94% of them seen once, and the ten largest clones take less than 2%. The CDR3 sequence is 17 residues long. V lost 3 bases and J lost 0, with 15 bases in between. Germline values: CDR1 KGHSH, CDR2 LQKENI. Regulatory T cells were sorted as CD4+CD25hiCD127low/negative cells. The specimen sequenced was Tregs sorted from PBMCs. The chain employs TRBV18 and TRBJ2-1; D is unresolved. This receptor was taken from a human donor with AIRE deficiency. The CDR3 protein is CASSPIEIPSSYNEQFF. The CDR3 DNA reads TGTGCCAGCTCACCGATAGAGATCCCCAGCTCCTACAATGAGCAGTTCTTC.